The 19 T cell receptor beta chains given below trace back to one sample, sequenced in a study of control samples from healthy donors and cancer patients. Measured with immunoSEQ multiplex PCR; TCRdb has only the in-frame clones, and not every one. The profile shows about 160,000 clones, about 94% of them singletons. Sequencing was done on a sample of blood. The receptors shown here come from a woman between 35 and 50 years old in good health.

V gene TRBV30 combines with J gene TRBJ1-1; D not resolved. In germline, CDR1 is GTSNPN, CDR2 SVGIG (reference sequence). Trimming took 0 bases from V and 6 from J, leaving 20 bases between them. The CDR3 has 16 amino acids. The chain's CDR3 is CAWSVFRRLYAPEAFF. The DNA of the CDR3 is TGTGCCTGGAGTGTATTCCGTCGGTTGTACGCCCCTGAAGCTTTCTTT.

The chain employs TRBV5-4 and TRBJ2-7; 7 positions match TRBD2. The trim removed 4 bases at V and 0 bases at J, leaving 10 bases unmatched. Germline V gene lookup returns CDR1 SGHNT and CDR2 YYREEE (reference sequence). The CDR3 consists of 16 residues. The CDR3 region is CASSPLAGVNSYEQYF. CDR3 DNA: TGTGCCAGCAGCCCACTGGCGGGGGTCAACTCCTACGAGCAGTACTTC. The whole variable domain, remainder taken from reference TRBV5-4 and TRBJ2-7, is ETGVTQSPTHLIKTRGQQVTLRCSSQSGHNTVSWYQQALGQGPQFIFQYYREEENGRGNFPPRFSGLQFPNYSSELNVNALELDDSALYLCASSPLAGVNSYEQYFGPGTRLTVT.

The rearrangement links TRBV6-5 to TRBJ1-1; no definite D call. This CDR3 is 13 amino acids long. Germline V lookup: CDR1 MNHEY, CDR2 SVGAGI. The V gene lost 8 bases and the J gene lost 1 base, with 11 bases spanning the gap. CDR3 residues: CASSQVSNTEAFF. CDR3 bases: TGTGCCAGCTCCCAGGTCTCGAACACTGAAGCTTTCTTT.

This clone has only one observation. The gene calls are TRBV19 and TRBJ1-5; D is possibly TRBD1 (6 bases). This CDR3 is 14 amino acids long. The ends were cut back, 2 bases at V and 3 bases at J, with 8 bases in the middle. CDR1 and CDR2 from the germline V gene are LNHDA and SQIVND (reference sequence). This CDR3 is CASSINRDNQPQHF. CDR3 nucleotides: TGTGCCAGTAGTATAAACAGGGACAATCAGCCCCAGCATTTT.

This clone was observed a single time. In nucleotides, the CDR3 is TGTGCCAGTAGTCCGGGACCGACCTCCTACGAGCAGTACTTC. The encoded protein is CASSPGPTSYEQYF. This chain links TRBV19 with TRBJ2-7, with D perhaps TRBD1 or TRBD2 (5 bases each). The CDR3 spans 14 residues. V was cut by 5 bases and J by 0 bases, with 11 bases left in between. Germline assignment: CDR1 LNHDA and CDR2 SQIVND (reference sequence).

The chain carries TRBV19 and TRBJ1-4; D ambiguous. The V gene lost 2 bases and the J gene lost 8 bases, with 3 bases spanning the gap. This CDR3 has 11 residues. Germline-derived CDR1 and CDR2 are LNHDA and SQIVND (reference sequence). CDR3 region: CASSISEKLFF. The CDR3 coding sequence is TGTGCCAGTAGTATAAGCGAAAAACTGTTTTTT.

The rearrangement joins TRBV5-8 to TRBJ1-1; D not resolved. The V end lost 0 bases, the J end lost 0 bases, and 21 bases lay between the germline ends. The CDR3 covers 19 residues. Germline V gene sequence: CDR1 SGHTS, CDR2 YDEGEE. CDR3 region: CASSLEAVRRTLMNTEAFF. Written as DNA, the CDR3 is TGTGCCAGCAGCTTGGAGGCAGTACGGCGAACCCTCATGAACACTGAAGCTTTCTTT.

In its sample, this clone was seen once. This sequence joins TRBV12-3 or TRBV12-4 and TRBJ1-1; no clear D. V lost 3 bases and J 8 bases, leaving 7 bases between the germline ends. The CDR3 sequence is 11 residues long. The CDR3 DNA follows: TGTGCCAGCAGTTTTGTGGAAGAAGCTTTCTTT. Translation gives CASSFVEEAFF.

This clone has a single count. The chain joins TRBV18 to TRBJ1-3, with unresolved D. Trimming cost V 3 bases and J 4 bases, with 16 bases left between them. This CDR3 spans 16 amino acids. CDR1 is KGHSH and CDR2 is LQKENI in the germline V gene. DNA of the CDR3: TGTGCCAGCTCACCGAGCTACGCACAGCCAGGAAACACCATATATTTT. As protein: CASSPSYAQPGNTIYF.

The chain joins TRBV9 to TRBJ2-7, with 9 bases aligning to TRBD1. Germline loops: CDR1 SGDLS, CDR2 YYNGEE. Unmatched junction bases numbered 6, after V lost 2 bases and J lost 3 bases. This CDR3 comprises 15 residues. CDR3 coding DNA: TGTGCCAGCAGCGTCACGGGGACAGGGTTCTACGAGCAGTACTTC. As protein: CASSVTGTGFYEQYF. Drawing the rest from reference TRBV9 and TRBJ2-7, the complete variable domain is DSGVTQTPKHLITATGQRVTLRCSPRSGDLSVYWYQQSLDQGLQFLIQYYNGEERAKGNILERFSAQQFPDLHSELNLSSLELGDSALYFCASSVTGTGFYEQYFGPGTRLTVT.

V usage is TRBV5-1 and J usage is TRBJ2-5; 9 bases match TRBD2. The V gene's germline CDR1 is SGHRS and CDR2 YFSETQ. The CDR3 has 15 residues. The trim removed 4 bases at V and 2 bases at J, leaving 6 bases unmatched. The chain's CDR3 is CASSMASGVQETQYF. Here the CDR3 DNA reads TGCGCCAGCAGCATGGCTAGCGGGGTACAAGAGACCCAGTACTTC. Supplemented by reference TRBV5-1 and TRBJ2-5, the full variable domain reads KAGVTQTPRYLIKTRGQQVTLSCSPISGHRSVSWYQQTPGQGLQFLFEYFSETQRNKGNFPGRFSGRQFSNSRSEMNVSTLELGDSALYLCASSMASGVQETQYFGPGTRLLVL.

CDR3 sequence (DNA): TGTGCCAGCAGCTTAGACGGACAGAAAAAACTGTTTTTT. This codes for CASSLDGQKKLFF. V gene TRBV7-2 combines with J gene TRBJ1-4; possible D gene TRBD1, 6 bases. Germline-derived CDR1 and CDR2 are SGHTA and FQGNSA. V lost 1 base to trimming and J lost 9 bases, with 9 bases between them. This CDR3 region has 13 residues.

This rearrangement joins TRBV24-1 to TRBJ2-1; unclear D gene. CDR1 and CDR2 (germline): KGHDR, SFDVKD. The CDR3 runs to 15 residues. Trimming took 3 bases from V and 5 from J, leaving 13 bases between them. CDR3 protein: CATSDPRGDHNEQFF. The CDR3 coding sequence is TGTGCCACCAGTGATCCCCGTGGAGACCACAATGAGCAGTTCTTC.

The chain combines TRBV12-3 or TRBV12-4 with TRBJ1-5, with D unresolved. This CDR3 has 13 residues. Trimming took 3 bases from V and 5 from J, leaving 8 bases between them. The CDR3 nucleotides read TGTGCCAGCAGTTTTGAATGGGATCAGCCCCAGCATTTT. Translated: CASSFEWDQPQHF.

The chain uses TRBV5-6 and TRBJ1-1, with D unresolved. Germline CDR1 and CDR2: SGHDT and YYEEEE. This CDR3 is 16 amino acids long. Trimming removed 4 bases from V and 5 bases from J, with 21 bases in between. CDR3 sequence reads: CASSPNRGNVGTEAFF. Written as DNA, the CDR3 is TGTGCCAGCAGCCCTAATCGGGGTAACGTGGGTACTGAAGCTTTCTTT.

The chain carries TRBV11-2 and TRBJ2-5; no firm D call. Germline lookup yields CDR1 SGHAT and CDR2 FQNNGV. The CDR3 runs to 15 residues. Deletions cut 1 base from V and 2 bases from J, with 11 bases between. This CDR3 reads CASSLVHRRQETQYF. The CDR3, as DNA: TGTGCCAGCAGCTTAGTACATCGGCGGCAAGAGACCCAGTACTTC.

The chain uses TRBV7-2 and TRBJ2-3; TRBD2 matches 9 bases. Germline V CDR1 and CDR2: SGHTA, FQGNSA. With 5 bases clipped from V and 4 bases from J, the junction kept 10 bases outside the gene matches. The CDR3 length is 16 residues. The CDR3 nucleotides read TGTGCCAGCAGCCCTGGGACTAGCAATAGGGCAGATACGCAGTATTTT. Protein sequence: CASSPGTSNRADTQYF.

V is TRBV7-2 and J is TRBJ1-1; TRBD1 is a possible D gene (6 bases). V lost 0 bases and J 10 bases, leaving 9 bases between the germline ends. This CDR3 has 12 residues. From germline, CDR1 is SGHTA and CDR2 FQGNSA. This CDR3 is CASSLAQGTAFF. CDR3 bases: TGTGCCAGCAGCTTAGCTCAGGGGACAGCTTTCTTT.

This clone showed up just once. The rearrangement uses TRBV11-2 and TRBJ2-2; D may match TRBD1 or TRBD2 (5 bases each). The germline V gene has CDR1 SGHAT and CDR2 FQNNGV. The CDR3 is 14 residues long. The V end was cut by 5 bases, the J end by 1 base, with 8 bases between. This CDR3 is CASSGTGNTGELFF. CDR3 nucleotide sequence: TGTGCCAGCAGCGGGACGGGGAACACCGGGGAGCTGTTTTTT. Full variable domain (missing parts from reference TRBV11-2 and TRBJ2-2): EAGVAQSPRYKIIEKRQSVAFWCNPISGHATLYWYQQILGQGPKLLIQFQNNGVVDDSQLPKDRFSAERLKGVDSTLKIQPAKLEDSAVYLCASSGTGNTGELFFGEGSRLTVL.